These 32 T cell receptor beta chains were sequenced from one sample in a study of identical twins. MiXCR, applied by TCRdb to the 5' RACE reads, yields one record per CDR3 protein. Among about 160,000 distinct CDR3 sequences listed, 3% to 4% were seen once. Sequencing was carried out using memory T cells sorted from blood. The receptors shown here come from a man aged 18-30 years in good health.

This clonotype was observed many times. This sequence joins TRBV5-1 and TRBJ2-5; D not certain. Deletions cut 4 bases from V and 5 bases from J, with 12 bases between. Germline V gene sequence: CDR1 SGHRS, CDR2 YFSETQ. There are 13 residues in the CDR3. The CDR3 sequence: CASSDSPWETQYF. The CDR3 nucleotides are TGCGCCAGCAGCGACTCCCCTTGGGAGACCCAGTACTTC.

This clonotype came up a few times. J is TRBJ2-5 and V is TRBV14; D is possibly TRBD1 or TRBD2 (5 bases each). V shed 4 bases and J shed 4 bases, with 10 bases lying between them. Germline CDR1 reads SGHDN; CDR2 reads FVKESK. This CDR3 contains 13 residues. The chain's CDR3 is CASSPGHLETQYF. The CDR3 DNA reads as TGTGCCAGCAGCCCGGGGCACCTAGAGACCCAGTACTTC.

Ten or more counts support this clonotype. This chain uses TRBV9 with TRBJ1-2, with TRBD1 identical over 10 bases. V shed 3 bases, J shed 8 bases, and the junction held 7 bases outside the gene matches. The CDR3 spans 14 residues. CDR1 is SGDLS, CDR2 YYNGEE, per germline. The CDR3, as DNA: TGTGCCAGCAGCGCCGGGACAGGGGCCGGCGGCTACACCTTC. Its translation is CASSAGTGAGGYTF.

This clonotype was picked up many times. This chain uses TRBV24-1 with TRBJ2-2; D is possibly TRBD1 or TRBD2 (5 bases each). The germline V and J ends were trimmed by 1 base and 5 bases, with 10 bases remaining between them. The germline CDR1 and CDR2 sequences are KGHDR and SFDVKD. This CDR3 comprises 15 residues. CDR3 sequence: CATSDFGGSTGELFF. The CDR3 region has the DNA TGTGCCACCAGTGATTTTGGGGGTTCTACCGGGGAGCTGTTTTTT.

This clonotype was detected ten times or more. The chain uses TRBV7-8 and TRBJ1-4, with D perhaps TRBD1 (6 bases). The length of the CDR3 is 14 residues. Germline lookup yields CDR1 SGHVS and CDR2 FQNEAQ. V was cut by 0 bases and J by 8 bases, with 10 bases left in between. The CDR3 loop reads CASSLAQGFEKLFF. CDR3 nucleotide sequence: TGTGCCAGCAGCTTAGCACAGGGTTTCGAAAAACTGTTTTTT.

As concerns this clonotype: A much larger clone sits a single nucleotide away, making a read error possible. This chain uses TRBV10-3 with TRBJ2-5; TRBD1 aligns across 8 bases. The CDR3 spans 13 residues. In germline, CDR1 is ENHRY, CDR2 SYGVKD. The chain's CDR3 is CAIGQGAGETQCF. CDR3 bases: TGTGCCATCGGGCAGGGGGCCGGGGAGACCCAGTGCTTC.

This clonotype was seen repeatedly, ten times or more. V usage is TRBV7-2 and J usage is TRBJ2-7; D might be TRBD2 (6 bases). Per the germline V gene, CDR1 is SGHTA and CDR2 is FQGNSA. Trimming took off 4 bases at V and 4 bases at J, with 8 bases between the two ends. The CDR3 totals 12 residues. CDR3: CASSSAGYEQYF. The CDR3 bases are TGTGCCAGCAGCTCGGCGGGGTACGAGCAGTACTTC.

This clonotype occurred many times. V usage is TRBV6-5 and J usage is TRBJ1-1; no definite D call. The CDR3 covers 11 residues. Trimming shortened V by 9 bases and J by 11 bases, and 16 bases separated the two germline ends. CDR1 and CDR2 from the germline V gene are MNHEY and SVGAGI. The CDR3: CASFWASKAFF. CDR3 bases: TGTGCCAGTTTTTGGGCTTCTAAGGCTTTCTTT.

This clonotype was counted many times. The rearrangement uses TRBV6-1 and TRBJ1-6; 7 nucleotides agree with TRBD1. Germline V gene data show CDR1 as MNHNS and CDR2 as SASEGT. This CDR3 is built from 14 residues. The V and J ends lost 0 bases and 13 bases, in that order; junction bases with no gene match: 6. The DNA for the CDR3 is TGTGCCAGCAGTGAAGCGGTGGGACAGCCGCCCCTCCACTTT. It encodes CASSEAVGQPPLHF.

This clonotype was seen many times. The rearrangement uses TRBV27 and TRBJ1-2; 7 bases map to TRBD1. The CDR3 totals 13 residues. V shed 3 bases, J shed 8 bases, and the junction held 6 bases outside the gene matches. Germline-derived CDR1 and CDR2 are MNHEY and SMNVEV (reference sequence). CDR3 region: CASSFRGPMGYTF. The CDR3 DNA is TGTGCCAGCAGTTTTAGGGGGCCCATGGGCTACACCTTC.

In its sample, this clonotype was seen many times. The chain joins TRBV27 to TRBJ2-1; 8 bases line up with TRBD2. Trimming took 3 bases from V and 3 from J; bases not matched to a gene: 13. Germline V gene data show CDR1 as MNHEY and CDR2 as SMNVEV (reference sequence). The CDR3 length is 18 residues. The CDR3 sequence is CASSLYAGGLTNYNEQFF. CDR3 sequence (DNA): TGTGCCAGCAGTTTGTACGCGGGGGGTCTTACTAACTACAATGAGCAGTTCTTC.

V gene TRBV7-9 combines with J gene TRBJ2-3; 8 nucleotides line up with TRBD1. The V segment lost 1 base and the J segment 5 bases; nucleotides outside the gene matches: 11. Germline V CDR1 and CDR2: SEHNR, FQNEAQ (reference sequence). The CDR3 has 17 residues. The CDR3 coding sequence is TGTGCCAGCAGCTTAGGTAGCAGGGGGCCGCAACTAGATACGCAGTATTTT. Encoded protein: CASSLGSRGPQLDTQYF.

This rearrangement joins TRBV18 to TRBJ2-7; the D gene could be TRBD1 or TRBD2 (5 bases each). This CDR3 has 14 amino acids. V lost 3 bases to trimming and J lost 3 bases, with 12 bases between them. Germline lookup yields CDR1 KGHSH and CDR2 LQKENI. The CDR3 loop is CASSPREFNYEQYF. The DNA of the CDR3 is TGTGCCAGCTCACCCAGGGAGTTCAACTACGAGCAGTACTTC.

This clonotype has more than one count but fewer than ten. J is TRBJ2-7 and V is TRBV7-2; perhaps TRBD2 as D (5 bases). The CDR3 contains 13 residues. Trimming left V 5 bases short and J 4 bases short, with 12 bases between. Per germline, CDR1 SGHTA and CDR2 FQGNSA. The CDR3 nucleotides are TGTGCCAGCAGCCGAAACCCGGGGTACGAGCAGTACGTC. It encodes CASSRNPGYEQYV.

This clonotype was detected many times. In DNA, the CDR3 is TGCGCCAGCCTTCGAACAGGGGATTTATCTGGGGCCAACGTCCTGACTTTC. It specifies CASLRTGDLSGANVLTF. V and J are TRBV5-1 and TRBJ2-6, with 7 bases fitting TRBD1. Germline CDR1 and CDR2: SGHRS and YFSETQ. The CDR3 runs to 17 residues. Unmatched junction bases numbered 11, after V lost 7 bases and J lost 1 base.

This clonotype has a count of ten or more. The chain uses TRBV5-1 and TRBJ1-5, with TRBD1 as a possible D gene (6 bases). Germline assignment: CDR1 SGHRS and CDR2 YFSETQ. This CDR3 has 15 amino acids. Trimming cost V 0 bases and J 4 bases, with 11 bases left between them. The CDR3 reads CASSLVTGNNQPQHF. For the CDR3, the DNA is TGCGCCAGCAGCTTGGTAACAGGGAATAATCAGCCCCAGCATTTT.

In its sample, this clonotype was seen many times. The chain is built from TRBV3-1 and TRBJ1-3; D possibly corresponds to TRBD1 (5 bases). Trimming removed 1 base at V and 4 bases at J, with 14 bases between. Germline V gene lookup returns CDR1 LGHDT and CDR2 YNNKEL (reference sequence). The CDR3 is made up of 16 amino acids. The CDR3 sequence: CASSQVDNRLGNTIYF. The CDR3, as DNA: TGTGCCAGCAGCCAAGTCGACAACAGGCTGGGAAACACCATATATTTT.

In this sample, this clonotype turned up many times. The rearrangement joins TRBV20-1 to TRBJ2-3; a weak D match, TRBD2 (6 bases). This CDR3 is 17 amino acids long. Germline CDR1 and CDR2: DFQATT and SNEGSKA (reference sequence). With 4 bases removed from V and 2 bases from J, the gap between germline ends came to 22 bases. The CDR3 DNA is TGCAGTGCTAAGAACATTTTTTTGGCGGGGCCCACAGATACGCAGTATTTT. This encodes CSAKNIFLAGPTDTQYF.

The table lists this clonotype with many counts. The chain employs TRBV10-3 and TRBJ2-4; D possibly corresponds to TRBD2 (5 bases). CDR3 length: 15 amino acids. V lost 0 bases and J lost 5, with 11 bases in between. From germline, CDR1 is ENHRY and CDR2 SYGVKD. The CDR3 spells CAISESGSTENIQYF. In DNA, the CDR3 is TGTGCCATCAGTGAGTCAGGGAGTACCGAAAACATTCAGTACTTC.

This clonotype was observed at least ten times. The V and J genes are TRBV11-2 and TRBJ2-2, with unresolved D. Germline assignment: CDR1 SGHAT and CDR2 FQNNGV. V dropped 1 base and J dropped 0 bases, with 3 bases sitting between them. The CDR3 extends over 14 amino acids. Here the CDR3 reads CASSLGTNTGELFF. The CDR3 DNA reads as TGTGCCAGCAGCTTAGGGACGAACACCGGGGAGCTGTTTTTT.

In this sample, this clonotype turned up many times. The chain combines TRBV12-3 or TRBV12-4 with TRBJ1-6; tentative D call: TRBD1 (5 bases). This CDR3 has 14 residues. V was cut by 1 base and J by 10 bases, with 11 bases left in between. The CDR3 DNA reads TGTGCCAGCAGTTTAGGAGGGGAGCGATCACCCCTCCACTTT. Its protein product is CASSLGGERSPLHF.

This clonotype was seen ten or more times. CDR3 bases: TGTGCCAGCAGTTTATCGTCCGGACAGGCCTCCTACGAGCAGTACTTC. It translates to CASSLSSGQASYEQYF. This chain connects TRBV27 to TRBJ2-7; 7 positions match TRBD1. Germline V gene data show CDR1 as MNHEY and CDR2 as SMNVEV (reference sequence). The CDR3 covers 16 residues. The V gene end was trimmed by 0 bases and the J gene end by 0 bases; junction bases not matched to a gene: 5.

This clonotype was detected ten times or more. The gene calls are TRBV20-1 and TRBJ2-5; the D gene could be TRBD1 or TRBD2 (5 bases each). The V end was cut by 3 bases, the J end by 4 bases, with 21 bases between. The CDR3 runs 16 residues. Germline assignment: CDR1 DFQATT and CDR2 SNEGSKA (reference sequence). CDR3: CSASRWSGNRGETQYF. The DNA for the CDR3 is TGCAGTGCTAGCCGTTGGAGCGGTAATAGGGGAGAGACCCAGTACTTC.

This clonotype was recorded many times. V usage is TRBV20-1 and J usage is TRBJ1-4; TRBD1 might be the D (6 bases). Germline V gene sequence: CDR1 DFQATT, CDR2 SNEGSKA (reference sequence). The V gene lost 5 bases and the J gene lost 4 bases, with 8 bases spanning the gap. The CDR3 contains 12 residues. The CDR3 loop reads CSASDSNEKLFF. The CDR3 region has the DNA TGCAGTGCTTCGGACAGTAATGAAAAACTGTTTTTT.

This clonotype has at least ten counts. CDR3 amino acids: CASSSGQGARYTQYF. DNA for the CDR3: TGTGCCAGCAGCTCCGGACAGGGGGCGCGTTATACGCAGTATTTT. The rearrangement links TRBV7-2 to TRBJ2-3, with 11 bases aligning to TRBD1. Per germline, CDR1 SGHTA and CDR2 FQGNSA. With V trimmed by 4 bases and J by 7 bases, 7 bases remained unmatched. The CDR3 totals 15 residues.

This clonotype was seen ten or more times. The chain uses TRBV6-1 and TRBJ2-1, with TRBD2 identical over 12 bases. V lost 10 bases to trimming and J lost 8 bases; unmatched junction nucleotides: 9. CDR1 and CDR2 (germline): MNHNS, SASEGT. This CDR3 has 14 amino acids. The CDR3 nucleotides are TGTGCCACCCAAAGACTAGCGGGAGTCTATGAGCAGTTCTTC. Translating gives CATQRLAGVYEQFF.

This clonotype turned up a few times. The chain recombines TRBV6-1 with TRBJ2-1, with TRBD2 matching 10 bases. The V gene's germline CDR1 is MNHNS and CDR2 SASEGT. V gave up 10 bases and J gave up 9 bases; unmatched junction bases: 9. This CDR3 contains 13 residues. CDR3 sequence (DNA): TGTGCCATTGGGGGTAGCGGGAGGCGTGAGCAGTTCTTC. Protein sequence: CAIGGSGRREQFF.

The J gene is TRBJ2-1, the V gene TRBV18; D not resolved. V lost 3 bases and J 5 bases, leaving 11 bases between the germline ends. Germline V CDR1 and CDR2: KGHSH, LQKENI. CDR3 size: 14 residues. The CDR3 nucleotides read TGTGCCAGCTCACCTATGGGATTCAACAATGAGCAGTTCTTC. This codes for CASSPMGFNNEQFF.

This clonotype was observed many times. This chain connects TRBV6-4 to TRBJ2-3; 11 nucleotides agree with TRBD2. J was trimmed by 2 bases and V by 6 bases; bases with no gene match: 7. This CDR3 has 16 amino acids. Germline values: CDR1 MRHNA, CDR2 SNTAGT. CDR3 DNA: TGTGCCAGCAGCCCCGGGACTAGCGGACACACAGATACGCAGTATTTT. This sequence encodes CASSPGTSGHTDTQYF.

This clonotype was seen many times. The chain uses TRBV12-3 or TRBV12-4 and TRBJ2-4, with a tentative D call TRBD1 (7 bases). Trimming removed 6 bases at V and 6 bases at J, with 18 bases between. The CDR3 totals 15 residues. The CDR3 loop reads CASSLGGTAGNIQYF. CDR3 sequence (DNA): TGTGCCAGCAGCCTAGGGGGGACAGCGGGAAACATTCAGTACTTC.

This clonotype was detected ten times or more. The chain uses TRBV6-1 and TRBJ2-2; no reliable D call. Trimming took off 2 bases at V and 7 bases at J, with 8 bases between the two ends. This CDR3 spans 13 amino acids. CDR1 is MNHNS, CDR2 SASEGT, per germline. CDR3 sequence reads: CASSESGYGELFF. The CDR3 nucleotides read TGTGCCAGCAGTGAATCTGGCTACGGGGAGCTGTTTTTT.

This clonotype was seen at least ten times. The chain has TRBV5-1 and TRBJ1-2; D is unresolved. The V gene's germline CDR1 is SGHRS and CDR2 YFSETQ. The CDR3 is made up of 14 amino acids. Trimming stripped 0 bases from V and 4 bases from J, with 10 bases between. The CDR3 bases are TGCGCCAGCAGCTTGGAGGATAGCTTCTATGGCTACACCTTC. Translated: CASSLEDSFYGYTF.